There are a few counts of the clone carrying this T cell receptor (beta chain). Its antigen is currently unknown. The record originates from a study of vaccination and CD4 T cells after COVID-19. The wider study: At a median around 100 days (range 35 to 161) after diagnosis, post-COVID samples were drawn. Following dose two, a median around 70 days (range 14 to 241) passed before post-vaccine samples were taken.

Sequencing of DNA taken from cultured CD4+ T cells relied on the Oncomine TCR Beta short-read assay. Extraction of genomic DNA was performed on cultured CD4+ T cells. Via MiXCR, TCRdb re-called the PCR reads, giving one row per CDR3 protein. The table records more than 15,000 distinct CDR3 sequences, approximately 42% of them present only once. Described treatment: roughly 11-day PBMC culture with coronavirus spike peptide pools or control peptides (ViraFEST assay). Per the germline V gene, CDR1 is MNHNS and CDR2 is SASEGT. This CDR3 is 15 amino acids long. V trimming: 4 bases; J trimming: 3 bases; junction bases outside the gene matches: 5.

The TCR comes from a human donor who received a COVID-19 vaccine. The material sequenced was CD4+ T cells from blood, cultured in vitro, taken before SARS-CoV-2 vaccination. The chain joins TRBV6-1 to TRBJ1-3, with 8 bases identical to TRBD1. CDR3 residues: CASSVIRGLGNTIYF. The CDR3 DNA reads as TGTGCCAGCAGTGTCATCAGGGGGCTTGGAAACACCATATATTTT.